This T cell receptor beta chain was recorded in a study of T cell repertoires in cytomegalovirus infection. Study-wide results and caveats: CMV-specific HLA-C-restricted TCR beta clonotypes dominated the ex vivo response.

TCRdb analysed the reads with MiXCR anew, one entry per CDR3 protein. Of some 940,000 distinct CDR3 sequences listed, 31% are singletons. As for this clonotype: Its matching antigen is unknown. A junction boundary mismatches the germline segment, possibly from a read error.

The CDR3 loop spans 16 amino acids. The V gene's germline CDR1 is MNHNS and CDR2 SASEGT. The sample here was cultured CD8+ T cells from PBMCs, taken from culture after CMV antigen stimulation. The chain is built from TRBV6-1 and TRBJ2-7; no clear D gene. The receptor was isolated from a human donor in good health (CMV status not recorded). Some clones in this sample may be carry-over from other donors' samples. Written as DNA, the CDR3 is TGTGCCAGCAGTGAATGGGGTCTGACGAGCTCCTACGACCAGTACTTC. This translates into CASSEWGLTSSYDQYF.